These T cell receptor beta chains were read from a single sample in a study of CD8 T cells in Susac syndrome. MiXCR, run by TCRdb on the immunoSEQ multiplex PCR reads, gives a single entry per CDR3 protein. The sample yields approximately 180,000 distinct CDR3 sequences, nearly 97% seen once. The sample comprised CD4+ T cells from PBMCs. The receptors here all came from a human donor with multiple sclerosis. Each CDR3 is given with its conserved first and last residue. A D gene is named only where the DNA matches it firmly. Only some rows state a clone size, as once, few, many or a class for expanded clones.

size: once; J: TRBJ1-1; D: -; V: TRBV7-9; DNA: TGTGCCAGCAGCTTAAGGGACGGGGACACTGAAGCTTTCTTT; CDR3: CASSLRDGDTEAFF
size: -; J: TRBJ1-5; D: TRBD1; V: TRBV20-1; DNA: TGCAGTGCTAGTACCAGGACAGGGAATCAGCCCCAGCATTTT; CDR3: CSASTRTGNQPQHF
size: -; J: TRBJ2-7; D: -; V: TRBV29-1; DNA: TGCAGCGTTGAAGGGGGGACACACCTTCACTACGAGCAGTACTTC; CDR3: CSVEGGTHLHYEQYF
size: once; J: TRBJ2-2; D: -; V: TRBV4-2; DNA: TGTGCCAGCAGTCAACCGGAGGGCACCGGGGAGCTGTTTTTT; CDR3: CASSQPEGTGELFF
size: -; J: TRBJ2-5; D: -; V: TRBV30; DNA: TGTGCCTGGGGCCTAGGGGGATCAGGGGAGACCCAGTACTTC; CDR3: CAWGLGGSGETQYF
size: -; J: TRBJ1-1; D: -; V: TRBV29-1; DNA: TGCAGCGTTGACCGTTCGAACACTGAAGCTTTCTTT; CDR3: CSVDRSNTEAFF
size: -; J: TRBJ2-5; D: -; V: TRBV2; DNA: TGTGCCAGCAGTGGTCTGGCGCAAGAGACCCAGTACTTC; CDR3: CASSGLAQETQYF
size: once; J: TRBJ2-5; D: -; V: TRBV3-1; DNA: TGTGCCAGCGGGGATATAGCGGAGGGGGAGACCCAGTACTTC; CDR3: CASGDIAEGETQYF
size: -; J: TRBJ1-1; D: -; V: TRBV27; DNA: TGTGCCAGCAGTTTCCAGGGGCATAACACTGAAGCTTTCTTT; CDR3: CASSFQGHNTEAFF
size: -; J: TRBJ2-7; D: -; V: TRBV29-1; DNA: TGCAGCGTTACCGGAGAATGGGCTTACGAGCAGTACTTC; CDR3: CSVTGEWAYEQYF
size: -; J: TRBJ1-1; D: -; V: TRBV29-1; DNA: TGCAGCGTTGACAGGAATGAAGCTTTCTTT; CDR3: CSVDRNEAFF
size: -; J: TRBJ2-1; D: -; V: TRBV6-2/TRBV6-3; DNA: TGTGCCAGCACCTCCCTCGCCAATGAGCAGTTCTTC; CDR3: CASTSLANEQFF
size: -; J: TRBJ2-2; D: -; V: TRBV28; DNA: TGTGCCAGCAGCCCAAGCAGGCCGGTCACCGGGGAGCTGTTTTTT; CDR3: CASSPSRPVTGELFF
size: -; J: TRBJ2-3; D: TRBD2; V: TRBV9; DNA: TGTGCCAGCAGCCACACCATGCCTGGCGGGGGGACAGATACGCAGTATTTT; CDR3: CASSHTMPGGGTDTQYF
size: -; J: TRBJ2-5; D: -; V: TRBV20-1; DNA: TGCAGCGCCGCAGGGGTAGGGGTGCGGACCCAGTACTTC; CDR3: CSAAGVGVRTQYF
size: -; J: TRBJ2-3; D: TRBD2; V: TRBV20-1; DNA: TGCAGTGCCAATAGCGGGGGGGCCACAGATACGCAGTATTTT; CDR3: CSANSGGATDTQYF
size: -; J: TRBJ2-1; D: -; V: TRBV13; DNA: TGTGCCAGCAGCTTAGGACTGTCGCTCTACAATGAGCAGTTCTTC; CDR3: CASSLGLSLYNEQFF
size: -; J: TRBJ1-5; D: -; V: TRBV29-1; DNA: TGCAGCGTGGCAGGACAGCCGAATCAGCCCCAGCATTTT; CDR3: CSVAGQPNQPQHF
size: -; J: TRBJ1-5; D: -; V: TRBV12-3/TRBV12-4; DNA: TGTGCCAGCAGTGCAGCCAGGGGACGCGGTCAGCCCCAGCATTTT; CDR3: CASSAARGRGQPQHF
size: -; J: TRBJ2-1; D: -; V: TRBV7-3; DNA: TGTGCCAGCAGTCTAGGGGTTTCCAGCTTCGATGAGCAGTTCTTC; CDR3: CASSLGVSSFDEQFF
size: -; J: TRBJ1-6; D: -; V: TRBV2; DNA: TGTGCCAGCAGTTCCCCCTCTAGCTCCTATAATTCACCCCTCCACTTT; CDR3: CASSSPSSSYNSPLHF
size: -; J: TRBJ1-4; D: -; V: TRBV29-1; DNA: TGCAGCGCCGTCGGGGTTATCGGTGAAAAACTGTTTTTT; CDR3: CSAVGVIGEKLFF
size: -; J: TRBJ1-2; D: -; V: TRBV29-1; DNA: TGCAGCGTTGGTCCCGCAGGGTTGGGGTACTATGGCTACACCTTC; CDR3: CSVGPAGLGYYGYTF
size: -; J: TRBJ1-1; D: -; V: TRBV20-1; DNA: TGCAGTGCTAGGGCAGCGGGGGGTGGGATCATGCACACTGAAGCTTTCTTT; CDR3: CSARAAGGGIMHTEAFF